The 2 T cell receptor beta chains in this list originate from one sample, sequenced in a study of shared clonotypes between healthy human individuals. The protocol was immunoSEQ multiplex PCR, while the TCRdb copy is restricted to in-frame clones and leaves out a portion. The sample has around 720,000 clones, around three quarters seen once; the top ten hold 1.5% to 2%. The source material was memory CD4+ T cells sorted from blood. The subset is: CD45RA-negative fraction. These receptors were collected from a woman aged 25 to 39 in good health.

The chain recombines TRBV25-1 with TRBJ2-1, with 14 bases aligning to TRBD2. The V gene's germline CDR1 is MGHDK and CDR2 SYGVNS. The V segment lost 5 bases and the J segment 8 bases; nucleotides outside the gene matches: 14. This CDR3 is 18 amino acids long. This chain's CDR3 is CASSPHGTGGLAGDEQFF. The CDR3 nucleotides are TGTGCCAGCAGTCCCCATGGCACCGGGGGACTAGCGGGAGATGAGCAGTTCTTC.

This clone has just one count. The chain is built from TRBV5-6 and TRBJ2-7; 10 positions agree with TRBD1. This CDR3 comprises 15 residues. V shed 4 bases and J 3 bases; nucleotides not matched to a gene: 7. Germline values: CDR1 SGHDT, CDR2 YYEEEE. The CDR3 loop is CASSARQGADYEQYF. The CDR3 DNA is TGTGCCAGCAGCGCACGACAGGGGGCGGACTACGAGCAGTACTTC.